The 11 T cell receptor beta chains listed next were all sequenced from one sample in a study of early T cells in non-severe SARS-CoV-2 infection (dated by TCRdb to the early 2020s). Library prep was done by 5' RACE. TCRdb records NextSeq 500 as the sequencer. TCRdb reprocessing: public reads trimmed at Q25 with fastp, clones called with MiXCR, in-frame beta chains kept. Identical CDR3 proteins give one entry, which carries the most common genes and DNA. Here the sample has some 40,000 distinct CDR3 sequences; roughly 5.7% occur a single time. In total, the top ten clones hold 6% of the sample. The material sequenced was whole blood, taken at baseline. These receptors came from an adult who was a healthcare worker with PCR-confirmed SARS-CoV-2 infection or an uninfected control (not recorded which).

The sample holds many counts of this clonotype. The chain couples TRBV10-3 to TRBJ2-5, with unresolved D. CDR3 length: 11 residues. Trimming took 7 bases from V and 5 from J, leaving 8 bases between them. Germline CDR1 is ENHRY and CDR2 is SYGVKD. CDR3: CAITEVETQYF. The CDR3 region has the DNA TGTGCCATCACAGAGGTGGAGACCCAGTACTTC.

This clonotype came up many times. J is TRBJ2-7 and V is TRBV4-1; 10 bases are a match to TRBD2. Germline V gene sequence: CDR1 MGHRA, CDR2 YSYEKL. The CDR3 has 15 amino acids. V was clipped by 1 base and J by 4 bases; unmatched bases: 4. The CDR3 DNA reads TGCGCCAGCAGCCAAGGTTCTAGCGGGAGATACGAGCAGTACTTC. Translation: CASSQGSSGRYEQYF.

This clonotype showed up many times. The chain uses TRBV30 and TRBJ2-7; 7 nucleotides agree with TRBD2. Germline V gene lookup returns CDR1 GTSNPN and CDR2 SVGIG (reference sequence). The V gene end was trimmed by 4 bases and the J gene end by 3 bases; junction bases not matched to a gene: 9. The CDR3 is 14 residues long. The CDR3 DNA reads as TGTGCCTGGAAGAACCAGCGCGGGAGCTACGAGCAGTACTTC. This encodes CAWKNQRGSYEQYF.

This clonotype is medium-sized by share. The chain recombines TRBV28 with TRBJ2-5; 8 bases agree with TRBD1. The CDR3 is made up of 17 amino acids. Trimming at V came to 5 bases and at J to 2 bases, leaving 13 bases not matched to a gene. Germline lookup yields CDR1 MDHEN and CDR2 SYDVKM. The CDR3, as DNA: TGTGCCAGCAGTCCGTTCAGACAGGGGATGGTTCAAGAGACCCAGTACTTC. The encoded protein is CASSPFRQGMVQETQYF.

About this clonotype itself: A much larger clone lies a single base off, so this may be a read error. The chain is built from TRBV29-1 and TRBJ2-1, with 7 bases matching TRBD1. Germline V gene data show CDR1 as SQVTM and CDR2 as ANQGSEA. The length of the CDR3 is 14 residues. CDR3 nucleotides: TGCAGCATTGAATGGGCAGGGGGAGTAAATGAGCAGTTCTTC. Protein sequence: CSIEWAGGVNEQFF.

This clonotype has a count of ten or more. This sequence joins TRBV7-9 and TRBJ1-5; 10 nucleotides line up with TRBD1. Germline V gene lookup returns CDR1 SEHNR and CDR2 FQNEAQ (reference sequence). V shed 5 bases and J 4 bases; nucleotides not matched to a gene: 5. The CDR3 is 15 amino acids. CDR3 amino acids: CASSPGQGVNQPQHF. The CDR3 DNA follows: TGTGCCAGCAGCCCCGGACAGGGGGTAAATCAGCCCCAGCATTTT.

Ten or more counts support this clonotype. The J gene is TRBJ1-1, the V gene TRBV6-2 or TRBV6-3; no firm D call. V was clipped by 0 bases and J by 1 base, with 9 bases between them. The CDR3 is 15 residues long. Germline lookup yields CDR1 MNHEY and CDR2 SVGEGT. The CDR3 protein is CASSYSWTANTEAFF. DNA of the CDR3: TGTGCCAGCAGTTACTCGTGGACCGCGAACACTGAAGCTTTCTTT.

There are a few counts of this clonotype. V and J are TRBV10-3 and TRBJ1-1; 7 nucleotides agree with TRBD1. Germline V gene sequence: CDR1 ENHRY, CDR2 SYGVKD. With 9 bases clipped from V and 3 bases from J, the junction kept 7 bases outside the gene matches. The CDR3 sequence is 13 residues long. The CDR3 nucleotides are TGTGCCATGAGTCGACAGGGAGACACTGAAGCTTTCTTT. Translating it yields CAMSRQGDTEAFF.

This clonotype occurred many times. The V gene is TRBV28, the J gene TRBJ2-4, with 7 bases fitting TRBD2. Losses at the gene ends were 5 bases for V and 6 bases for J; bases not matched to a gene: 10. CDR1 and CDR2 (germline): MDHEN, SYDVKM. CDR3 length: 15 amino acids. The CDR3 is CASSPPFGGLNIQYF. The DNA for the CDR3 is TGTGCCAGCAGTCCCCCGTTCGGGGGGTTAAACATTCAGTACTTC.

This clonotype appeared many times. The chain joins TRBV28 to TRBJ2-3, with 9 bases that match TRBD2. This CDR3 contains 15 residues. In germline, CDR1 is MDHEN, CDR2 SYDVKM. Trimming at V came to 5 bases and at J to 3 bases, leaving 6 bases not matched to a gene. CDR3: CASSGGRAGTDTQYF. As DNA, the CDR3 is TGTGCCAGCAGTGGCGGGAGGGCCGGAACAGATACGCAGTATTTT.

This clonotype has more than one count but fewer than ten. The CDR3 reads CASSRRQGLNTEAFF. The CDR3 DNA follows: TGTGCCAGCAGCAGACGACAGGGATTGAACACTGAAGCTTTCTTT. This sequence joins TRBV7-9 and TRBJ1-1; 7 nucleotides align to TRBD1. Germline assignment: CDR1 SEHNR and CDR2 FQNEAQ (reference sequence). This CDR3 contains 15 residues. The V gene end was trimmed by 5 bases and the J gene end by 0 bases; junction bases not matched to a gene: 6.